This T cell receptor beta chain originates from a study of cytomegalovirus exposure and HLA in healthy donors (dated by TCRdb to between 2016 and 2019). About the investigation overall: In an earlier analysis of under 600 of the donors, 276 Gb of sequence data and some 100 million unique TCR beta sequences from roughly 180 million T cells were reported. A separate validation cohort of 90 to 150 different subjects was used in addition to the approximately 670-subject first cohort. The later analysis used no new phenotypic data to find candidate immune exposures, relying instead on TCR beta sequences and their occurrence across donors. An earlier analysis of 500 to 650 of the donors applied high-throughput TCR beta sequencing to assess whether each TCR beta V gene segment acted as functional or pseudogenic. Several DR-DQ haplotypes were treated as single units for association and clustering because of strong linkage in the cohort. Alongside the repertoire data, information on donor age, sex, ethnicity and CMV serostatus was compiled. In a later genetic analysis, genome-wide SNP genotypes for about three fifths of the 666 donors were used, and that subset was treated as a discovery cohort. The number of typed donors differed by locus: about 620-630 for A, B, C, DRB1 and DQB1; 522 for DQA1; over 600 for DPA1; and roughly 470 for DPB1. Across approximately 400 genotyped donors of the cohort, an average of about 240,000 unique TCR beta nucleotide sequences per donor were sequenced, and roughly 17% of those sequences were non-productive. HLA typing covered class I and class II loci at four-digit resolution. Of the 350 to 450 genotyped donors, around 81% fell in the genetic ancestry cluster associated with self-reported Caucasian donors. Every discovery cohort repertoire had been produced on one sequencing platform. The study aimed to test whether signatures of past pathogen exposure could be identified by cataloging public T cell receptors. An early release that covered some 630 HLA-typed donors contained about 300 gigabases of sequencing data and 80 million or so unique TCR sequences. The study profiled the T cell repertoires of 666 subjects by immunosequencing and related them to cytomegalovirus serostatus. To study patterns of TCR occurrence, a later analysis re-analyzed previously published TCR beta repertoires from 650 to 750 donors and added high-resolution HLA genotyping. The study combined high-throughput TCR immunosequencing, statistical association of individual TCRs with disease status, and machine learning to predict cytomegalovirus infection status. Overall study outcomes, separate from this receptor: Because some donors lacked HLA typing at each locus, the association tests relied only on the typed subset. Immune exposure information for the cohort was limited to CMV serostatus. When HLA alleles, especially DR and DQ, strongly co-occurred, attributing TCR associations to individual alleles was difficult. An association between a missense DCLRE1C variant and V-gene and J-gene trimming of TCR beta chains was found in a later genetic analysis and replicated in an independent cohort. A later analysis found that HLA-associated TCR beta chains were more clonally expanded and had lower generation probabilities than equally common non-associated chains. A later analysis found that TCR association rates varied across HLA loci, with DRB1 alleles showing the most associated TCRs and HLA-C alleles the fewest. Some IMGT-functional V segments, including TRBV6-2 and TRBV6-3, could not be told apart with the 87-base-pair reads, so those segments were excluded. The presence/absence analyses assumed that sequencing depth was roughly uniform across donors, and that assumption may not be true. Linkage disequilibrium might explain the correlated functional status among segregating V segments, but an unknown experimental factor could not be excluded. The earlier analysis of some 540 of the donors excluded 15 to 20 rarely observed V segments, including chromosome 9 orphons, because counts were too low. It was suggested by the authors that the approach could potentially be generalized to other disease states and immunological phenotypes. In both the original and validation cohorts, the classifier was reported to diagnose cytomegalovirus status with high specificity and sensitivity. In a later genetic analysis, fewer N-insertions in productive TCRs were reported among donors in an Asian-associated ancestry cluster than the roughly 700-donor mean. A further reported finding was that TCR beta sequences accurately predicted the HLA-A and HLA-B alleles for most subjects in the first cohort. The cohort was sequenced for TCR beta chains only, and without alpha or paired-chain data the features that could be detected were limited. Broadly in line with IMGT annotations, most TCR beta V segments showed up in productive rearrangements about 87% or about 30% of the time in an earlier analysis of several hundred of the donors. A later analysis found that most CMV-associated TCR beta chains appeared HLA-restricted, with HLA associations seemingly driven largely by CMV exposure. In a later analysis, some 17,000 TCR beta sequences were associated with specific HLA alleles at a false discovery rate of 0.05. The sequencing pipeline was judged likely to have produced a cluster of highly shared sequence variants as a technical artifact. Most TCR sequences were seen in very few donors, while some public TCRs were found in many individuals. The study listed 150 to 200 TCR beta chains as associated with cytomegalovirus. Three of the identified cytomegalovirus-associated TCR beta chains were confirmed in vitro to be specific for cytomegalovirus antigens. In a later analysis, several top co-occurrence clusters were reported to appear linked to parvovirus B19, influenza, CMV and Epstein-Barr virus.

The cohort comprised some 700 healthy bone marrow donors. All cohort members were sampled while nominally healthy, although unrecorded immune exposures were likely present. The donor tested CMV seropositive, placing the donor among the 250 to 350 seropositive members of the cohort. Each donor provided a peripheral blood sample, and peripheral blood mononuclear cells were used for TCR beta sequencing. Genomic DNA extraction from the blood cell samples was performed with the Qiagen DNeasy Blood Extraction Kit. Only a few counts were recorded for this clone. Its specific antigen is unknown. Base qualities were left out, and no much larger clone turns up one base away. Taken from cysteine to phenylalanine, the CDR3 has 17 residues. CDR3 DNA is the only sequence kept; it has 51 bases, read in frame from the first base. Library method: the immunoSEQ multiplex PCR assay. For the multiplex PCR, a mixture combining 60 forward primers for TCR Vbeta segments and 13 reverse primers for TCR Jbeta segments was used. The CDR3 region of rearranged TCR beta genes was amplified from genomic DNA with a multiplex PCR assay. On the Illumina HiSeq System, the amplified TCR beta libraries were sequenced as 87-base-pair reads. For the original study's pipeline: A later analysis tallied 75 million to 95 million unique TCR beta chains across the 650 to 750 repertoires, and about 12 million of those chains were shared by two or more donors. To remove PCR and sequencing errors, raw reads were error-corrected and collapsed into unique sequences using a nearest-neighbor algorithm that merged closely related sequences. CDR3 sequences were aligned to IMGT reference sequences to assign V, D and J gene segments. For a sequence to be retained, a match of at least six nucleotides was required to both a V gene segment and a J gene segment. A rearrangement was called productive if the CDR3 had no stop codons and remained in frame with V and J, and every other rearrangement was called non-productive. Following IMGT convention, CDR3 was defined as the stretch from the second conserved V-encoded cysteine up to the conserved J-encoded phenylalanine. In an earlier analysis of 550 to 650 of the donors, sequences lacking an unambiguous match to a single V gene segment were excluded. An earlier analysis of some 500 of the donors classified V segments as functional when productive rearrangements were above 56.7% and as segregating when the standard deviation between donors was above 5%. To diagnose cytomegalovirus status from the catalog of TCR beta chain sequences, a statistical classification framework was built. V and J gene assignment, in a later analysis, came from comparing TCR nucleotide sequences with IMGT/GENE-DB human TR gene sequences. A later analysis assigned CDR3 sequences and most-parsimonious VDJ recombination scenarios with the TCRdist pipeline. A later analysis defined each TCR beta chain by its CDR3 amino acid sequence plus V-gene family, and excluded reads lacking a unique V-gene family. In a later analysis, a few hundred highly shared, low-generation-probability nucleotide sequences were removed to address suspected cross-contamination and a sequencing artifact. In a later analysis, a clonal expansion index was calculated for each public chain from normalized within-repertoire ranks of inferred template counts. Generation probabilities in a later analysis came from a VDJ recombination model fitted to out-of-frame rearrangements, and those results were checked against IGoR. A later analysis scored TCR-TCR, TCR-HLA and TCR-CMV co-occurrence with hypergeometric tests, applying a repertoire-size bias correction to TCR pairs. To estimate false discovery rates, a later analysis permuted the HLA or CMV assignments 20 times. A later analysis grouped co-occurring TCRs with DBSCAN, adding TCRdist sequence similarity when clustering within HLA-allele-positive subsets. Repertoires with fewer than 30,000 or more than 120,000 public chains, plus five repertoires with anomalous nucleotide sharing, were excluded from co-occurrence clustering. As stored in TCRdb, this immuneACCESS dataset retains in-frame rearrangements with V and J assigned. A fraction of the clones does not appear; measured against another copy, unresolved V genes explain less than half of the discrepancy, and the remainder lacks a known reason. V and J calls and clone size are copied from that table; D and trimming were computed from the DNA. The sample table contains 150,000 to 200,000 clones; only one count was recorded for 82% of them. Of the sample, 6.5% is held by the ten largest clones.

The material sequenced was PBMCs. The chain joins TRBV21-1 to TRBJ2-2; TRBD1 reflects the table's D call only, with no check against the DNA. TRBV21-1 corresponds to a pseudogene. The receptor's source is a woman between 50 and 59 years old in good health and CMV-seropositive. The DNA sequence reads TGTGCCAGACGATCCTTCGGTCCAGGGGGCGACACCGGGGAGCTGTTTTTT. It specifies CARRSFGPGGDTGELFF.